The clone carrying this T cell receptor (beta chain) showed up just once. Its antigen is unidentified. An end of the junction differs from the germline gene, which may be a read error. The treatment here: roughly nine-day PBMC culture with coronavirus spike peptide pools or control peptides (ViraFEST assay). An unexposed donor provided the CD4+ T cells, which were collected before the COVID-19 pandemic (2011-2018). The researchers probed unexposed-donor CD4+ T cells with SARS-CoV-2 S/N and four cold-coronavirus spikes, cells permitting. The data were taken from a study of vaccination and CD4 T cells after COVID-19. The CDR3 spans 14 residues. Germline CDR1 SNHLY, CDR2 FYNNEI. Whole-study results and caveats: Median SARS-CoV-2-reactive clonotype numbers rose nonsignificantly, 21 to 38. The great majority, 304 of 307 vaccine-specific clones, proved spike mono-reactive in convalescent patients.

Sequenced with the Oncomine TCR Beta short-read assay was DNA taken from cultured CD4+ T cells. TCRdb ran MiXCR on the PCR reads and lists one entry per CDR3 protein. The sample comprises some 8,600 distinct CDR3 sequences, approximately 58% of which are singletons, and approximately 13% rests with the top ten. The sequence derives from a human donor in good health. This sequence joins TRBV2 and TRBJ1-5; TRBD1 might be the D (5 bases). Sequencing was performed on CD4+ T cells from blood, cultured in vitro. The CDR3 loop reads CASSEGPSVQPHHF. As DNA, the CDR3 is TGTGCCAGCAGTGAGGGGCCCTCCGTTCAGCCCCACCATTTT.